This TCR beta chain is from a study of OX40 agonist ivuxolimab in advanced cancers. Whole-study context: Patients treated during dose escalation were battling hepatocellular carcinoma, melanoma, renal cell or head and neck cancer.

Produced via immunoSEQ multiplex PCR; TCRdb's table is partial and in-frame only. The sample holds nearly 80,000 clones, approximately 85% seen once. Germline V CDR1 and CDR2: GTSNPN, SVGIG (reference sequence). There are 13 residues in the CDR3. The V gene lost 5 bases and the J gene lost 11 bases, with 18 bases spanning the gap. Notes on this clone: Its target is not known.

Study findings and constraints: The average count of expanded clones was higher among CD8+ T cells than among CD4+. At 0.1 to 3.0 mg/kg and by week 6, CD4+ and CD8+ T cells in the blood had expanded clonally.

This clonotype was obtained from an adult with an advanced solid tumor such as melanoma, head and neck, liver or kidney cancer. This chain joins TRBV30 and TRBJ1-4; perhaps TRBD1 as D (5 bases). Sequences were derived from CD4+ or CD8+ T cells sorted from blood, sampled in a trial of the OX40 agonist ivuxolimab. This CDR3 is CAWRTGPLWKLFF. DNA of the CDR3: TGTGCCTGGCGGACGGGACCCTTATGGAAACTGTTTTTT.